Listed below are T cell receptor beta chains from one sample, sequenced in a study of early T cells in non-severe SARS-CoV-2 infection. TCRdb re-analysed the 5' RACE reads in MiXCR, keeping a single row per CDR3 protein. The sample lists just under 60,000 distinct CDR3 sequences; more than 7.5% were seen once. The sequenced sample was whole blood. The source of these receptors is an adult who was a healthcare worker with PCR-confirmed SARS-CoV-2 infection or an uninfected control (not recorded which). Both conserved end residues are trimmed from each CDR3. Each record gives: J gene, V gene, CDR3 protein.

j_call: TRBJ2-6
v_call: TRBV24-1
cdr3_aa: ATSDSGAGANVLT

j_call: TRBJ2-1
v_call: TRBV29-1
cdr3_aa: SVEDLQGGYEQF

j_call: TRBJ2-5
v_call: TRBV13
cdr3_aa: ASSPGQDPKETQY

j_call: TRBJ2-2
v_call: TRBV6-1
cdr3_aa: ASSRTRQNTGELF

j_call: TRBJ2-1
v_call: TRBV3-1
cdr3_aa: ASSQDGSGYNEQF

j_call: TRBJ1-2
v_call: TRBV5-4
cdr3_aa: ASSAPLGGANYGYT

j_call: TRBJ2-1
v_call: TRBV20-1
cdr3_aa: SARGGTSSYNEQF

j_call: TRBJ2-7
v_call: TRBV29-1
cdr3_aa: SVVGLAGPSYEQY

j_call: TRBJ2-7
v_call: TRBV6-1
cdr3_aa: ASSENRAGGGPNTYEQY

j_call: TRBJ2-2
v_call: TRBV7-3
cdr3_aa: ASSSRQGATGELF

j_call: TRBJ2-2
v_call: TRBV28
cdr3_aa: ASSLSGSGSTGELF

j_call: TRBJ2-1
v_call: TRBV5-4
cdr3_aa: ASSSGTGVYNEQF

j_call: TRBJ2-3
v_call: TRBV12-3/TRBV12-4
cdr3_aa: ASSERAGEGTDTQY

j_call: TRBJ2-1
v_call: TRBV5-1
cdr3_aa: ASSSTTSGPKNNEQF

j_call: TRBJ2-1
v_call: TRBV28
cdr3_aa: ASSFPPGSSYNEQF

j_call: TRBJ2-3
v_call: TRBV6-5
cdr3_aa: ASSYSGLGGRAGADTQY

j_call: TRBJ2-1
v_call: TRBV12-3/TRBV12-4
cdr3_aa: ASSLALGTSGHEQF

j_call: TRBJ2-7
v_call: TRBV18
cdr3_aa: ASSLAGGPPYEQY

j_call: TRBJ2-1
v_call: TRBV20-1
cdr3_aa: SATSGSPFYEQF

j_call: TRBJ2-7
v_call: TRBV7-9
cdr3_aa: ASSSSGKADEQY

j_call: TRBJ1-1
v_call: TRBV27
cdr3_aa: ASSFEGGSSVTEAF

j_call: TRBJ1-2
v_call: TRBV5-8
cdr3_aa: AGRGADTHGYT

j_call: TRBJ2-1
v_call: TRBV7-9
cdr3_aa: ASSLGAALDNEQF

j_call: TRBJ2-3
v_call: TRBV5-1
cdr3_aa: ASSLKGVTDTQY

j_call: TRBJ2-2
v_call: TRBV20-1
cdr3_aa: SARRRVTGELF

j_call: TRBJ2-5
v_call: TRBV6-5
cdr3_aa: ASSYQDGRETQY

j_call: TRBJ2-1
v_call: TRBV5-4
cdr3_aa: ASSPGGASGYNEQF

j_call: TRBJ2-7
v_call: TRBV5-4
cdr3_aa: ASSLALTRGEQY

j_call: TRBJ2-3
v_call: TRBV7-3
cdr3_aa: ASKGLGDTQY

j_call: TRBJ2-1
v_call: TRBV3-1
cdr3_aa: ASSQESADEQF

j_call: TRBJ1-3
v_call: TRBV29-1
cdr3_aa: SVEEGRGNTIY

j_call: TRBJ2-1
v_call: TRBV24-1
cdr3_aa: ATSDPDRNNEQF

j_call: TRBJ2-1
v_call: TRBV2
cdr3_aa: ASSLPGQHDSWGNEQF

j_call: TRBJ1-5
v_call: TRBV10-2
cdr3_aa: ASSEEVGGNQPQH

j_call: TRBJ1-2
v_call: TRBV29-1
cdr3_aa: SVGPDYGYT

j_call: TRBJ2-7
v_call: TRBV18
cdr3_aa: ASSPMTGPYEQY

j_call: TRBJ2-5
v_call: TRBV5-1
cdr3_aa: ARGYPYQETQY

j_call: TRBJ2-5
v_call: TRBV15
cdr3_aa: ATSRVGVWSGSPQETQY

j_call: TRBJ2-3
v_call: TRBV4-1
cdr3_aa: ASSQDLQGTDTQY

j_call: TRBJ2-3
v_call: TRBV10-2
cdr3_aa: ASTSGGDTQY

j_call: TRBJ2-5
v_call: TRBV3-1
cdr3_aa: ASSFREGPEETQY

j_call: TRBJ2-7
v_call: TRBV4-1
cdr3_aa: ASSQGLAGGSYEQY

j_call: TRBJ2-2
v_call: TRBV6-2/TRBV6-3
cdr3_aa: ASSDGEQTNTGELF

j_call: TRBJ2-2
v_call: TRBV10-2
cdr3_aa: ASRGPGLATTGELF

j_call: TRBJ2-7
v_call: TRBV5-1
cdr3_aa: ASSWMDSGLYEQY

j_call: TRBJ2-5
v_call: TRBV18
cdr3_aa: ASSPPSKQKETQY

j_call: TRBJ2-2
v_call: TRBV20-1
cdr3_aa: SAEPLAANTGELF

j_call: TRBJ2-1
v_call: TRBV12-3/TRBV12-4
cdr3_aa: ASSLLTPYNEQF

j_call: TRBJ2-2
v_call: TRBV12-3/TRBV12-4
cdr3_aa: ASSSHGELF

j_call: TRBJ2-2
v_call: TRBV2
cdr3_aa: ASSENGSPTGELF

j_call: TRBJ2-1
v_call: TRBV9
cdr3_aa: ASSVEGLAYNEQF

j_call: TRBJ2-1
v_call: TRBV7-2
cdr3_aa: ASSLVGERGLVDEQF